A single T cell receptor (beta chain) is shown here with its context. No antigen is known for it. Sequencing was performed with immunoSEQ multiplex PCR; in TCRdb, only in-frame clones are kept and a portion is missing. The sample has tens of thousands of clones; about 92% are singletons. Trimming removed 4 bases at V and 0 bases at J, with 10 bases between. The length of the CDR3 is 14 residues. CDR1 is SQVTM and CDR2 is ANQGSEA in the germline V gene. These data come from a study of T cell responses to AZD1222 COVID-19 vaccine. Background on the study: Analysis merged second doses at about 4 or about 12 weeks.

Study results and limitations: Baseline seropositivity occurred in only a handful of AZD1222 recipients. Reportedly, close to half of spike-specific TCRs are directed against unmutated variant regions. It should be noted that donors were predominantly white British and more often female, and clonal diversity was possibly underestimated.

The receptor's source is an adult in good health. The sequencing here drew on peripheral blood, taken on day 0 of AZD1222 vaccination. The chain joins TRBV29-1 to TRBJ2-1, with D possibly matching TRBD2 (6 bases). The CDR3 DNA follows: TGCAGCGTTGTTGGGGGGTTCTCCTACAATGAGCAGTTCTTC. It translates to CSVVGGFSYNEQFF.